This T cell receptor (beta chain) was sequenced in a study of control samples from healthy donors and cancer patients. Clones were read by immunoSEQ multiplex PCR, and TCRdb kept only the in-frame ones, dropping some. The table lists over 150,000 clones, roughly 94% of them singletons. Source material: PBMCs. This receptor was taken from a man in his 60s with colorectal cancer.

CDR3: CASRRDSYNEQFF. As DNA, the CDR3 is TGTGCCAGCAGGCGGGACAGCTACAATGAGCAGTTCTTC. The genes are TRBV25-1 and TRBJ2-1, with D tentatively TRBD1 (7 bases). CDR1 and CDR2 from the germline V gene are MGHDK and SYGVNS. V was shortened by 6 bases and J by 3 bases, with 9 bases between the two germline ends. CDR3 size: 13 residues.